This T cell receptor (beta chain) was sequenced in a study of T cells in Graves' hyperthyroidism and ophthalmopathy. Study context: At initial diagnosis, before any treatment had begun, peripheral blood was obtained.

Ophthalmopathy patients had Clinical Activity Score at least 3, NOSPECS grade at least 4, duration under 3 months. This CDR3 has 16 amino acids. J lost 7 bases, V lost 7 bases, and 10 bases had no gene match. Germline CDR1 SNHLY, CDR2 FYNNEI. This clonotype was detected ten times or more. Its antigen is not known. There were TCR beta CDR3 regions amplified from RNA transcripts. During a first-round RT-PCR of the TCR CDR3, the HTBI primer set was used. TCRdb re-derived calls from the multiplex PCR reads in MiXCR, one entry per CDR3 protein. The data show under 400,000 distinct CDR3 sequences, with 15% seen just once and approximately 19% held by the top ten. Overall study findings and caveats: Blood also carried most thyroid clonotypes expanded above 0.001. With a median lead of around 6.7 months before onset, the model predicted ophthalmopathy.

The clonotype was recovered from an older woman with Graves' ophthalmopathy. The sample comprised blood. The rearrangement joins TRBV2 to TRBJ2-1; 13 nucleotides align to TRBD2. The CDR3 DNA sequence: TGTGCCAGCAAGTTCAGGACTAGCGGGGGTGGAAATGAGCAGTTCTTC. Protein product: CASKFRTSGGGNEQFF. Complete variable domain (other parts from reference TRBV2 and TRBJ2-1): EPEVTQTPSHQVTQMGQEVILRCVPISNHLYFYWYRQILGQKVEFLVSFYNNEISEKSEIFDDQFSVERPDGSNFTLKIRSTKLEDSAMYFCASKFRTSGGGNEQFFGPGTRLTVL.